Each of the 2 T cell receptor beta chains below was sequenced from the same sample in a study of blood T cell repertoires in COVID-19. Only in-frame clones appear in the TCRdb table, and some are missing; sequencing was by immunoSEQ multiplex PCR. The repertoire includes a few hundred thousand clones, roughly 80% of them detected once, and 15% to 19% sits in the top ten. Sequenced sample: peripheral blood. The receptor source for this set is a person between 65 and 79 years old with COVID-19, enrolled during active disease.

This chain links TRBV6-2 or TRBV6-3 with TRBJ2-2, with no clear D. This CDR3 spans 12 amino acids. Trimming shortened V by 2 bases and J by 6 bases, and 4 bases separated the two germline ends. From germline, CDR1 is MNHEY and CDR2 SVGEGT. CDR3 loop: CASSYQAGELFF. In DNA form, the CDR3 reads TGTGCCAGCAGTTACCAGGCCGGGGAGCTGTTTTTT.

The rearrangement uses TRBV6-2 or TRBV6-3 and TRBJ1-5; no reliable D call. Germline V lookup: CDR1 MNHEY, CDR2 SVGEGT. Trimming took off 0 bases at V and 7 bases at J, with 13 bases between the two ends. This CDR3 has 15 amino acids. CDR3 nucleotides: TGTGCCAGCAGTTACTCGACCGGGATCCACCAGCCCCAGCATTTT. It codes for CASSYSTGIHQPQHF.